There are many counts of the clone carrying this TCR beta chain. The sample belongs to a study of T cells in Graves' hyperthyroidism and ophthalmopathy. Study details: Peripheral blood was collected at initial diagnosis, before any treatment.

Regions amplified from RNA transcripts were the TCR beta CDR3 regions. The HTBI set primed first-round TCR CDR3 RT-PCR. TCRdb recomputed calls from the multiplex PCR reads with MiXCR, one row per CDR3 protein. The sample gives under 800,000 distinct CDR3 sequences, around 15% of which show up once; 10% to 13% is in the top ten. Trimming shortened V by 2 bases and J by 2 bases, and 16 bases separated the two germline ends. The CDR3 spans 16 residues. Germline V lookup: CDR1 SNHLY, CDR2 FYNNEI. The source material was blood. The chain employs TRBV2 and TRBJ2-7; TRBD2 might be the D (5 bases). The sequence was obtained from a woman younger than 35 with Graves' hyperthyroidism. CDR3 DNA sequence: TGTGCCAGCAGTGAACCCCTAGGGCGACTAACCTACGAGCAGTACTTC. It is translated as CASSEPLGRLTYEQYF.